This TCR beta chain was captured by sequencing in a study of identical twins. Germline CDR1 reads DFQATT; CDR2 reads SNEGSKA (reference sequence). J lost 5 bases, V lost 0 bases, and 9 bases had no gene match. The CDR3 loop spans 15 amino acids. Addition of a universal primer site occurred through template switching, and cDNA carried unique molecular identifiers. TCRdb independently ran MiXCR on the 5' RACE reads; one entry per CDR3 protein. The data contain roughly 770,000 distinct CDR3 sequences, about 18% of them seen just once; the ten biggest clones take up roughly 14%. The same data also contributed to another study, on T cells expressing NK-cell markers. As reported in that work: For several experiments, T cell sorting was restricted to the alpha-beta TCR population by means of an anti-gamma-delta TCR antibody.

The receptor comes from a woman under 30 in good health. The chain uses TRBV20-1 and TRBJ2-5; 7 bases map to TRBD1. The sequencing sample was made of PBMCs. CDR3 sequence: CSARDLGGRQETQYF. CDR3 nucleotides: TGCAGTGCTAGAGATCTAGGGGGCAGGCAGGAGACCCAGTACTTC.